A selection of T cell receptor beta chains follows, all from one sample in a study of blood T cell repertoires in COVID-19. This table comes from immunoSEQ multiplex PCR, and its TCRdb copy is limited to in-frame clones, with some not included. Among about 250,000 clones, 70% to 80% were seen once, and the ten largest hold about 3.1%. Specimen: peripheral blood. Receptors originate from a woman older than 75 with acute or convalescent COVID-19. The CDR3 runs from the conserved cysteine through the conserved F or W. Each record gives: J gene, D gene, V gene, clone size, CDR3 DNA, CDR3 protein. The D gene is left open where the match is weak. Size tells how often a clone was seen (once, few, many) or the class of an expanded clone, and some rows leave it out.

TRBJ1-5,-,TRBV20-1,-,TGCAGTGCTAGTTCCAGGGTAAGCAATCAGCCCCAGCATTTT,CSASSRVSNQPQHF
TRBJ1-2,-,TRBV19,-,TGTGCCAGTAGTAAGAGGACAGAAGCTAACTATGGCTACACCTTC,CASSKRTEANYGYTF
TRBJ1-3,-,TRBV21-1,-,TGTGCCACCCCGATCGGGGGGACAGGGGGTTTGTTTGGAAACACCATATATTTT,CATPIGGTGGLFGNTIYF
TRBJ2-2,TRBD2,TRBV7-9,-,TGTGCCAGCAGCTCGGGGCGAGGACTAGTAAGCACCGGGGAGCTGTTTTTT,CASSSGRGLVSTGELFF
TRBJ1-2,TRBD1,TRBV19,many,TGTGCCAGTTCGCTCGACAGGGGGGATGGCTACACCTTC,CASSLDRGDGYTF
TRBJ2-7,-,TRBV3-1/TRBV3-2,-,TGTGCCAGCAGCCAAAAGGGGTTACCCTCCTACGAGCAGTACTTC,CASSQKGLPSYEQYF
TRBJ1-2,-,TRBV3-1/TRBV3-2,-,TGTGCCAGCAGCCAAGTGCAAGGAGGTGGCTACACCTTC,CASSQVQGGGYTF
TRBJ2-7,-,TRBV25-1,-,TGTGCCAGCAGGGGCCTGGGCAGGGGCGAGCAGTACTTC,CASRGLGRGEQYF
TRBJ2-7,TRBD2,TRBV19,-,TGTGCCAGTAGTATAGGTGGAGCGGGGGCCTACGAGCAGTACTTC,CASSIGGAGAYEQYF
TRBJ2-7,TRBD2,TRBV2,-,TGTGCCAGCAGTCCGGGACTAGCAAGCTACGAGCAGTACTTC,CASSPGLASYEQYF
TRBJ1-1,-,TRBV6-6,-,TGTGCCAGCAGTTACTCCGCAGGGTTTGCTTTCTTT,CASSYSAGFAFF